This entry features one TCR beta chain sequence. Its antigen is as yet unknown. Given a much more abundant clone one base away, this may be a read error. The germline V gene has CDR1 MGHRA and CDR2 YSYEKL. This CDR3 has 13 residues. Purified naive CD4+ T cells were depleted of CD25+ Tregs. Full-length variable regions came from constant-region reverse primers plus semi-nested Nested Universal Primer A PCR. TCRdb recomputed calls from the 5' RACE reads with MiXCR, one row per CDR3 protein. The sample yields about 40,000 distinct CDR3 sequences, approximately 20% seen once. Findings and limits, study-wide: Tumor Tregs overlapped most with tumor, then blood, naive CD4+ cells.

Sequenced material: naive CD4+ T cells sorted from a lymph node. As to subset: naive CD4+ T cells, CD4+CD45RA+CD25-. The sequence was collected from a female donor with breast cancer. This sequence joins TRBV4-1 and TRBJ1-6; no definite D call. As DNA, the CDR3 is TGCGCCGGCAGCCAAGCCGGGGATTCACCCCTCCACTTT. It encodes CAGSQAGDSPLHF.